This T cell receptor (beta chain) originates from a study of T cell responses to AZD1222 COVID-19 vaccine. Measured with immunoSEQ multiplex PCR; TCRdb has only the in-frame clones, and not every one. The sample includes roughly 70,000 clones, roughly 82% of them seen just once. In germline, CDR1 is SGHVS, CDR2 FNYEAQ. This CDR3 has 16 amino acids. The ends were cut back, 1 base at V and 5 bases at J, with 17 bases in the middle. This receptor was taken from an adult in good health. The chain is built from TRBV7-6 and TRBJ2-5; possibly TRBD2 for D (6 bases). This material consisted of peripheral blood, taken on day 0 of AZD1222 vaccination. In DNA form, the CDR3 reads TGTGCCAGCAGCTTAGTCGGTGCGGGGCGATTGGAGACCCAGTACTTC. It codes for CASSLVGAGRLETQYF.